This T cell receptor beta chain was recovered during a study of beta chain features in type 1 diabetes. Whole-study results and caveats: All four CD4+ subsets of Type 1 diabetes patients contained TCRB CDR3s that were moderately but significantly shorter.

In germline, CDR1 is LNHNV, CDR2 YYDKDF (reference sequence). V lost 1 base and J lost 0, with 6 bases in between. This CDR3 spans 14 amino acids. Investigators reverse transcribed all isolated RNA, so they sequenced expressed TCRB transcripts. Some clones are missing from TCRdb's copy, which holds only in-frame ones; the method was immunoSEQ multiplex PCR. The sample shows 100,000 to 150,000 clones, roughly 10% of them seen only once. A remark on this clone: No antigen is known for it.

This chain connects TRBV15 to TRBJ2-5, with D unclear. Sequenced sample: central memory CD4+ T cells from blood. This TCR came from a man younger than 40 with type 1 diabetes. This CDR3 is CATSRVDNQETQYF. Written as DNA, the CDR3 is TGTGCCACCAGCAGAGTCGACAACCAAGAGACCCAGTACTTC.